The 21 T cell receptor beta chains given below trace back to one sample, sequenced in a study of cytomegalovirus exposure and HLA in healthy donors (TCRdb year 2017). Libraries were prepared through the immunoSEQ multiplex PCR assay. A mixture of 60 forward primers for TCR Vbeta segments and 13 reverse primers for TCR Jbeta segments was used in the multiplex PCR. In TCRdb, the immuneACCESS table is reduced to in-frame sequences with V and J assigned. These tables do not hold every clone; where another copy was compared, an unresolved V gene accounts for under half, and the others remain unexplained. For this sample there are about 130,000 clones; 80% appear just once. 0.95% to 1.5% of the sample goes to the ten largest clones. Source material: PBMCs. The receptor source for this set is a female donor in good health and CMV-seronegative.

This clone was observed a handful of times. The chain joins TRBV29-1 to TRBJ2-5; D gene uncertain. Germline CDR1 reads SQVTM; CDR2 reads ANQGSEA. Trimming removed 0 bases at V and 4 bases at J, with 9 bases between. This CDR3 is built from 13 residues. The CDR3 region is CSVEDDFGETQYF. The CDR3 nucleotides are TGCAGCGTTGAAGATGACTTCGGAGAGACCCAGTACTTC.

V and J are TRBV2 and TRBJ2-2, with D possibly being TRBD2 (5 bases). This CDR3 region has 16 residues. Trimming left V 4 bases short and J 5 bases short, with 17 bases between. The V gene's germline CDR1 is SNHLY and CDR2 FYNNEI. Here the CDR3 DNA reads TGTGCCAGCAGTGCTAGTCCCGGGGTTGGAACCGGGGAGCTGTTTTTT. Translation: CASSASPGVGTGELFF.

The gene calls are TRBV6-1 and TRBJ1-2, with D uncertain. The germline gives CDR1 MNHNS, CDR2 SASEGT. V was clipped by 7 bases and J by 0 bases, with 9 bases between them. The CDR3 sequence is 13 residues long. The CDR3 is CASTPGANYGYTF. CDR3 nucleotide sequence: TGTGCCAGCACACCCGGAGCTAACTATGGCTACACCTTC.

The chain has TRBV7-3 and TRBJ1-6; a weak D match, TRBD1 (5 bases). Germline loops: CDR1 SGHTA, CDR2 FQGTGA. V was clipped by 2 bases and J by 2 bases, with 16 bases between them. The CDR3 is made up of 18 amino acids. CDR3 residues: CASSLWGRRGAYNSPLHF. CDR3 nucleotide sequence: TGTGCCAGCAGCTTATGGGGTAGGAGGGGCGCCTATAATTCACCCCTCCACTTT.

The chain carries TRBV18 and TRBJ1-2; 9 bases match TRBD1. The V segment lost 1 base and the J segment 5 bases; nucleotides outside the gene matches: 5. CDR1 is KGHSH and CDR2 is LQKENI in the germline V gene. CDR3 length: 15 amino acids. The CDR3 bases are TGTGCCAGCTCACCACAGGGACAGGGCCTTTATGGCTACACCTTC. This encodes CASSPQGQGLYGYTF.

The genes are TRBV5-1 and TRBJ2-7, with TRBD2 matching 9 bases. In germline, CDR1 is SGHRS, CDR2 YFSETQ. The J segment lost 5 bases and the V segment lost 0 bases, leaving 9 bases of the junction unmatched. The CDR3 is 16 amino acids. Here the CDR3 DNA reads TGCGCCAGCAGCTTGGAAGGCGGGAGGGCTAGAGACGAGCAGTACTTC. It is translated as CASSLEGGRARDEQYF.

CDR3 bases: TGTGCCAGCAGCTTTGTGCGCGGACCGGGACAGGGGGTTCCCGGGGAGCTGTTTTTT. Protein: CASSFVRGPGQGVPGELFF. The V gene is TRBV11-2, the J gene TRBJ2-2; 11 bases align to TRBD1. The V and J ends lost 3 bases and 6 bases, in that order; junction bases with no gene match: 15. The CDR3 runs 19 residues. Germline V gives CDR1 SGHAT, CDR2 FQNNGV.

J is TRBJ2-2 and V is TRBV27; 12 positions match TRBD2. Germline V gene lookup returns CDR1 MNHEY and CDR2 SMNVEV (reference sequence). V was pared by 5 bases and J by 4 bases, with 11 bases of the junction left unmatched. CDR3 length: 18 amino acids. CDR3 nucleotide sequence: TGTGCCAGCAGTGGGCGCGGGCTAGCGGGAGGGCCCACCGGGGAGCTGTTTTTT. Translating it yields CASSGRGLAGGPTGELFF.

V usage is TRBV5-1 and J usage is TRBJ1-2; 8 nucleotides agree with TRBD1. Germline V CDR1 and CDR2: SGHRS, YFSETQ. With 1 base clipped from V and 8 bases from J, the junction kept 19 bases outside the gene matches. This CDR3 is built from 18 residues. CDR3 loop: CASSLKATPQGQETGYTF. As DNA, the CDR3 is TGCGCCAGCAGCTTGAAAGCGACCCCCCAGGGACAGGAGACCGGCTACACCTTC.

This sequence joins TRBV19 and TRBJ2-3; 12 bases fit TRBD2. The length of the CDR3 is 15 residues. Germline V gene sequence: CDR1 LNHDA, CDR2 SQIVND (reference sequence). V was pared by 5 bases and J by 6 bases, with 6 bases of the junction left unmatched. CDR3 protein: CASSLTSGRRDTQYF. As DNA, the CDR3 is TGTGCCAGTAGTCTAACTAGCGGGAGGAGGGATACGCAGTATTTT.

CDR3: CASSQPADEQFF. The DNA for the CDR3 is TGTGCCAGCAGCCAGCCTGCGGATGAGCAGTTCTTC. The chain recombines TRBV11-2 with TRBJ2-1; D gene unclear. Trimming took 5 bases from V and 8 from J, leaving 10 bases between them. The CDR3 consists of 12 residues. In germline, CDR1 is SGHAT, CDR2 FQNNGV.

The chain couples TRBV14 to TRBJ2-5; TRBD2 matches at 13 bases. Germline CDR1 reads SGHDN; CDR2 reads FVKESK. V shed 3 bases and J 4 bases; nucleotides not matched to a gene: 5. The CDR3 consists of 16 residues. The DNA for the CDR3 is TGTGCCAGCAGCCATAGGACTAGCGGGGGTGGAGAGACCCAGTACTTC. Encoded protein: CASSHRTSGGGETQYF.

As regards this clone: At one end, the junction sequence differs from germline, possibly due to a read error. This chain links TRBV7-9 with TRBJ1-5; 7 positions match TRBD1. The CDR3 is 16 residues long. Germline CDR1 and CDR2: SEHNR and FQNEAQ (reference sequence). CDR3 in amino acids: CSSSLDRVGRNQPQHF. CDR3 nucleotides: TGTTCCAGCAGCTTAGACAGGGTTGGGCGCAATCAGCCCCAGCATTTT.

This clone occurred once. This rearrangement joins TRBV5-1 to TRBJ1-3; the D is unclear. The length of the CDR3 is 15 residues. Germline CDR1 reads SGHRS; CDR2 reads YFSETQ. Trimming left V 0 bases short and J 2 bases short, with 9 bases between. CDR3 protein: CASSLDSPAGNTIYF. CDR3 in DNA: TGCGCCAGCAGCTTGGATTCCCCCGCTGGAAACACCATATATTTT.

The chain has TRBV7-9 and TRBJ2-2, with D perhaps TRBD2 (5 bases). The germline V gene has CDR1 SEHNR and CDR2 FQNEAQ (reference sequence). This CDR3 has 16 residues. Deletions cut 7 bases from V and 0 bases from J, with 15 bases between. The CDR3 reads CASNPSGSPNTGELFF. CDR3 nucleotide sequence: TGTGCCAGCAACCCATCGGGGTCCCCGAACACCGGGGAGCTGTTTTTT.

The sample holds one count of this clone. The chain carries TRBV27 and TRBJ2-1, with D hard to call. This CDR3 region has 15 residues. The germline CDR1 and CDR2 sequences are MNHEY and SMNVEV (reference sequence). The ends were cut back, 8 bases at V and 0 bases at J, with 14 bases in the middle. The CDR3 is CASGQALSSYNEQFF. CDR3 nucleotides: TGTGCCAGCGGCCAAGCGTTGAGCTCCTACAATGAGCAGTTCTTC.

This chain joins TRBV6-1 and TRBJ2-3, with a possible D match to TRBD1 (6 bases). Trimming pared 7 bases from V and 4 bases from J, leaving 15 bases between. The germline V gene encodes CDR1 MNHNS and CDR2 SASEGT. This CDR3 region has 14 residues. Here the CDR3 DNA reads TGTGCCAGCACTGGAAGACAGGCGGCAGATACGCAGTATTTT. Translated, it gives CASTGRQAADTQYF.

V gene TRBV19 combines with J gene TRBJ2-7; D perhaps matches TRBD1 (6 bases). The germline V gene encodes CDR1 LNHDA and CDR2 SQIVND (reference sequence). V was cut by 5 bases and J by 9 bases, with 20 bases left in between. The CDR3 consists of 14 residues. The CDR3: CASSPLTGARGQYF. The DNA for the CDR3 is TGTGCCAGTAGTCCCCTGACAGGAGCCCGGGGGCAGTACTTC.

The CDR3 bases are TGTGCCTGGAGGGGCCGGGACAGGGGCTTCGAAAAACTGTTTTTT. It translates to CAWRGRDRGFEKLFF. This chain joins TRBV30 and TRBJ1-4; TRBD1 matches at 10 bases. In germline, CDR1 is GTSNPN, CDR2 SVGIG (reference sequence). The CDR3 runs 15 residues. Unmatched junction bases numbered 9, after V lost 3 bases and J lost 8 bases.

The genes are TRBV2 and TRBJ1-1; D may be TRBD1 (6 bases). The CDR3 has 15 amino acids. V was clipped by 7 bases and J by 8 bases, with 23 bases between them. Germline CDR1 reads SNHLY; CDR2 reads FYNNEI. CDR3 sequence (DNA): TGTGCCAGCATCGACCTAACAGGGTGGCGGACCGAAGCTTTCTTT. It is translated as CASIDLTGWRTEAFF.

The CDR3 reads CASSLPGTRGNEQFF. The CDR3 DNA reads as TGTGCCAGCAGCTTACCCGGGACTAGAGGAAATGAGCAGTTCTTC. The rearrangement joins TRBV7-6 to TRBJ2-1, with TRBD2 matching over 8 bases. V was clipped by 2 bases and J by 7 bases; unmatched bases: 7. This CDR3 spans 15 amino acids. The germline CDR1 and CDR2 sequences are SGHVS and FNYEAQ. The full variable domain, its missing parts supplied by reference TRBV7-6 and TRBJ2-1, is GAGVSQSPRYKVTKRGQDVALRCDPISGHVSLYWYRQALGQGPEFLTYFNYEAQQDKSGLPNDRFSAERPEGSISTLTIQRTEQRDSAMYRCASSLPGTRGNEQFFGPGTRLTVL.